Below, 10 T cell receptor beta chains from the same sample are listed, as sequenced in a study of blood T cells in healthy people across ages. Primers used in a second PCR of roughly 6 to 12 cycles were a sample-barcoded 5' primer and a J-beta primer mix. TCRdb re-called the 5' RACE reads with MiXCR, one entry per CDR3 protein. In the table there are 1.2 million to 1.5 million distinct CDR3 sequences, approximately 38% of which are singletons. Specimen: blood. These receptors all stem from a young woman in good health.

The chain has TRBV6-1 and TRBJ2-6; 8 nucleotides agree with TRBD1. V shed 5 bases and J 2 bases; nucleotides not matched to a gene: 8. CDR3 length: 17 amino acids. Germline CDR1 MNHNS, CDR2 SASEGT. The CDR3 sequence: CASSPDRGTAGANVLTF. In DNA, the CDR3 is TGTGCCAGCAGTCCTGACAGGGGAACGGCTGGGGCCAACGTCCTGACTTTC.

The chain is built from TRBV11-2 and TRBJ2-2, with D possibly TRBD1 on 5 matching bases. Germline V gene lookup returns CDR1 SGHAT and CDR2 FQNNGV. The CDR3 spans 15 residues. Between the trimmed V and J ends, which lost 1 base and 3 bases, there was a span of 9 bases. The CDR3 nucleotides are TGTGCCAGCAGCTTAGGACAGACCTACACCGGGGAGCTGTTTTTT. Its translation: CASSLGQTYTGELFF.

The chain links TRBV6-5 to TRBJ1-2; perhaps TRBD1 as D (6 bases). Trimming removed 6 bases from V and 8 bases from J, with 13 bases in between. This CDR3 is 12 amino acids long. Germline-derived CDR1 and CDR2 are MNHEY and SVGAGI. CDR3 residues: CASSSGTPGYTF. CDR3 bases: TGTGCCAGCAGCTCCGGGACACCAGGCTACACCTTC.

The J gene is TRBJ2-4, the V gene TRBV15; a possible D gene is TRBD1 (6 bases). The end of the DNA fits TRBJ2-7 better, so the J call may be wrong. The CDR3 is 11 residues long. The germline V gene has CDR1 LNHNV and CDR2 YYDKDF (reference sequence). This CDR3 is CATNPQGEQYF. For the CDR3, the DNA is TGTGCTACGAACCCACAGGGCGAGCAGTACTTC.

The chain joins TRBV6-5 to TRBJ2-7; D is undetermined. This CDR3 spans 14 amino acids. V lost 6 bases, J lost 1 base, and 13 bases lay in between. In germline, CDR1 is MNHEY, CDR2 SVGAGI. The CDR3 nucleotides are TGTGCCAGCAGCTCCTCCGGCAAATCCTACGAGCAGTACTTC. It specifies CASSSSGKSYEQYF.

J is TRBJ1-2 and V is TRBV5-6; unclear D gene. Germline CDR1 reads SGHDT; CDR2 reads YYEEEE. V was pared by 3 bases and J by 8 bases, with 8 bases between. The CDR3 contains 11 residues. The CDR3: CASSWVGGYTF. DNA for the CDR3: TGTGCCAGCAGCTGGGTCGGCGGCTACACCTTC.

The J gene is TRBJ2-5, the V gene TRBV6-6; D is possibly TRBD2 (6 bases). This CDR3 comprises 16 residues. Germline V gene data show CDR1 as MNHNY and CDR2 as SVGAGI (reference sequence). Trimming removed 4 bases from V and 2 bases from J, with 17 bases in between. This CDR3 is CASSSSPGLDQETQYF. For the CDR3, the DNA is TGTGCCAGCAGTTCTTCCCCGGGACTGGATCAAGAGACCCAGTACTTC.

This clonotype was found a few times. The chain uses TRBV20-1 and TRBJ2-5; 10 bases are a match to TRBD2. The tail of the sequence fits TRBJ2-7 better, so the J call may be wrong. This CDR3 has 13 amino acids. The germline gives CDR1 DFQATT, CDR2 SNEGSKA (reference sequence). In DNA, the CDR3 is TGCAGTGCCCTCCTGGGACTAGCGACCGAGCAGTACTTC. Its translation is CSALLGLATEQYF.

This clonotype was counted between two and nine times. The chain is built from TRBV27 and TRBJ2-7; D is tentatively TRBD1 or TRBD2 (6 bases each). V was clipped by 3 bases and J by 0 bases, with 15 bases between them. Germline CDR1 reads MNHEY; CDR2 reads SMNVEV (reference sequence). The CDR3 loop spans 16 amino acids. The CDR3 loop is CASSFIGGFSSYEQYF. The CDR3 DNA sequence: TGTGCCAGCAGTTTCATCGGGGGCTTCAGCTCCTACGAGCAGTACTTC.

The chain has TRBV12-3 or TRBV12-4 and TRBJ2-5; weak D call: TRBD1 (6 bases). The CDR3 is 12 amino acids. The germline V and J ends were trimmed by 6 bases and 7 bases, with 12 bases remaining between them. The CDR3: CASSQGLATQYF. Here the CDR3 DNA reads TGTGCCAGCAGCCAGGGGTTGGCGACCCAGTACTTC.